This TCR beta chain was sequenced during a study of T cells in women clearing cervical HPV infection. Study at large: Case blood drawn at lesion detection; control blood after infection cleared. Only a few women had HLA typing results available. General study findings and limits: CIN3+ cases had significantly higher TCR richness than controls; evenness did not differ.

As to this clone: What it binds is not known.

The protocol was immunoSEQ multiplex PCR, while the TCRdb copy is restricted to in-frame clones and leaves out a portion. This table holds fewer than 35,000 clones. All participants had a single incident cervical HPV16 infection, and prevalent HPV16 infections were excluded. The source material was blood buffy coat. This receptor was obtained from a woman between 18 and 69 years old with a cervical HPV16 infection that either progressed to CIN3+ or cleared (not recorded which).

The CDR3 is CSARLGGAQETQYF. CDR3 bases read: TGCAGTGCTAGGTTAGGGGGGGCGCAAGAGACC. The chain recombines TRBV20-1 with TRBJ2-5; possible D gene TRBD2, 7 bases. The read ends 3 residues early relative to the CDR3; the germline J gene fills the gap. The CDR3 covers 14 residues. CDR1 DFQATT and CDR2 SNEGSKA come from the germline V gene (reference sequence). V was pared by 3 bases and J by 2 bases, with 13 bases between.